This T cell receptor (beta chain) was captured in a study of blood T cell repertoires in COVID-19. About the research overall: The United States, Italy and Spain provided the acute and convalescent COVID-19 samples. Nucleic acid was either cDNA or gDNA, and it came from T cells, B-cell-depleted T cells, or PBMCs.

The junction had 13 bases not matched to a gene; V was cut back by 1 base and J by 5 bases. Germline-derived CDR1 and CDR2 are SGHAT and FQNNGV. The CDR3 consists of 17 residues. In the authors' workflow: Amplification from reference gene primers served as the basis for estimated nucleated cell counts. Clones were sequenced by immunoSEQ multiplex PCR, and TCRdb holds only the in-frame ones, with some missing. V and J calls and clone size are those listed in that table; D and trimming were worked out from the DNA. This sample has 95,000 to 150,000 clones, with roughly four fifths found just once. Sequences were obtained from peripheral blood. The chain joins TRBV11-2 to TRBJ2-5, with 7 bases fitting TRBD2. This sequence originates from a woman in her forties or fifties with acute or convalescent COVID-19. In DNA, the CDR3 is TGTGCCAGCAGCTTAGGCCCCCTGGCGGGAGAACAGGAGACCCAGTACTTC. Its protein is CASSLGPLAGEQETQYF.